The clone carrying this T cell receptor (beta chain) was found a few times. Its antigen remains unidentified. A single record per CDR3 protein comes from TCRdb applying MiXCR to the 5' RACE reads. The sample consists of 230,000 or so distinct CDR3 sequences, about 8.9% of them appearing once. The CDR3 spans 16 residues. V shed 1 base, J shed 2 bases, and the junction held 4 bases outside the gene matches. CDR1 and CDR2 (germline): MGHRA, YSYEKL. This sample stems from a study of identical twins. Findings of the study overall: Models underpredicted monozygotic twin sharing of out-of-frame TCR alpha. It was possible that invariant MAIT and iNKT cells partly confounded the zero-insertion analyses. Out-of-frame alpha sequences that twins shared showed excess low generation probability. Cord blood's abundant beta clonotypes had fewer insertions, unlike memory repertoires.

These data were likewise used in another study, on yellow fever vaccine responses in identical twins.

The origin of this receptor is a woman aged 18 to 35 in good health. The sequencing sample was made of CD8+ T cells sorted from blood. This sequence joins TRBV4-1 and TRBJ2-1; 8 positions match TRBD2. The CDR3 DNA follows: TGCGCCAGCAGCCAAGCCGAGCGGGAGCCCTACAATGAGCAGTTCTTC. Translation: CASSQAEREPYNEQFF.